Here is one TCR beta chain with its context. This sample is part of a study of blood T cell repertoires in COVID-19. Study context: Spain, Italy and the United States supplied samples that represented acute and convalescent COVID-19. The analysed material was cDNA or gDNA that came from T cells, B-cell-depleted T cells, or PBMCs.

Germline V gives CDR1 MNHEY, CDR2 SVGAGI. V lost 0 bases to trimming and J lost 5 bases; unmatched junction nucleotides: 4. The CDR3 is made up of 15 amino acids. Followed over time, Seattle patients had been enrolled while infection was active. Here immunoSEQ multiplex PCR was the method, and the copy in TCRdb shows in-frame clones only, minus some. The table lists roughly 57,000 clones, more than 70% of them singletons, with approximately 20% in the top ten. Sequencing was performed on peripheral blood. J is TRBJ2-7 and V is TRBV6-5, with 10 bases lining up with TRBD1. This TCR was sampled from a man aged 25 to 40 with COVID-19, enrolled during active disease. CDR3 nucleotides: TGTGCCAGCAGTTACTCCGGGACAGGGGTGCACGAGCAGTACTTC. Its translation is CASSYSGTGVHEQYF.